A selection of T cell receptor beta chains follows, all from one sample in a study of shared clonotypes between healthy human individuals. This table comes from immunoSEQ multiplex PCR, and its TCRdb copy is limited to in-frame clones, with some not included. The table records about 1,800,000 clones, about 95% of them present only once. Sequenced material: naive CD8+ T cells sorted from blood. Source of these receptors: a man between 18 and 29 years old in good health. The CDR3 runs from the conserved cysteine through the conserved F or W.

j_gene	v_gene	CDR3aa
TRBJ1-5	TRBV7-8	CASSLGFQPQHF
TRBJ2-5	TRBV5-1	CASSLVVYQETQYF
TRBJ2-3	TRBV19	CASSATGPDTQYF
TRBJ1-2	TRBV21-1	CASSKRQGRAYGYTF
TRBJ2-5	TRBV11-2	CASSLGREEETQYF
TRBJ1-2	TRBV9	CASSDSLWDDSTRKGYTF
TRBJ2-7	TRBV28	CASTPAGGSYEQYF
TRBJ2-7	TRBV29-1	CSVVRGPYEQYF
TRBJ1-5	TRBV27	CASSLSQGPLQPQHF
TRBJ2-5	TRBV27	CASTPIPGGETQYF
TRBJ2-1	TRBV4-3	CATSPGLEKDEQFF
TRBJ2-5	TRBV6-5	CASSSTGTGPAETQYF
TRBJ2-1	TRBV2	CARGGLVNEQFF
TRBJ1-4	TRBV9	CASSSDGGDRTNEKLFF
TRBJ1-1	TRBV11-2	CASSFPLRDTEAFF
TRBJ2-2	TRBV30	CAWSGIGELFF
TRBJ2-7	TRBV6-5	CASSTRQAPYEQYF
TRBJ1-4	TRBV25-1	CASRGRRGQTNEKLFF
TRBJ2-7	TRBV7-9	CASSGQGAAEQYF
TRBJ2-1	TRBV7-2	CASRGTGLVNEQFF
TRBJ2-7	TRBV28	CASSSTGGAYEQYF
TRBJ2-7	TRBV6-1	CASSEGTLLSYEQYF
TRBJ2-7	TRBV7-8	CASSRRGGNYEQYF
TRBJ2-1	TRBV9	CASSAGVGRAEDNEQFF
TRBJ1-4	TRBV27	CASSTPGLVGEKLFF